Sequencing of this T cell receptor beta chain was carried out in a study of blood T cell repertoires in COVID-19. About the study: Specimens from acute and convalescent COVID-19 originated in the United States, Italy and Spain. From T cells, B-cell-depleted T cells, or PBMCs came the material, which was cDNA or gDNA.

The V gene lost 0 bases and the J gene lost 5 bases, with 10 bases spanning the gap. CDR1 and CDR2 from the germline V gene are MGHRA and YSYEKL. The CDR3 contains 14 residues. Original handling: Reference gene primer amplification in the assay estimated nucleated cell counts. TCRdb's copy holds only in-frame clones and misses some; the assay was immunoSEQ multiplex PCR. For V, J and clone size, that table is used; D and trimming come from the DNA. The sample lists about 87,000 clones, less than 95% occurring once. The V and J genes are TRBV4-1 and TRBJ1-2; D is uncertain. The sample was peripheral blood. This TCR was sampled from a man aged 18 to 30 with COVID-19, enrolled during active disease. CDR3 coding DNA: TGCGCCAGCAGCCAAGAGGGGAGGAGGTATGGCTACACCTTC. This translates into CASSQEGRRYGYTF.